The clone carrying this T cell receptor beta chain has more than one count but fewer than ten. What it binds is unknown. The sample is drawn from a study of T cells after yellow fever vaccination. TCRdb fed the 5' RACE reads into MiXCR, producing one record per CDR3 protein. Of some 300,000 distinct CDR3 sequences in the sample, 8.7% were seen once. Whole-study results and caveats: The appearance of a small share of clonotypes in both CD4 and CD8 compartments was observed.

This CDR3 contains 13 residues. Germline CDR1 is DFQATT and CDR2 is SNEGSKA (reference sequence). V shed 6 bases and J shed 3 bases, with 14 bases lying between them. This chain joins TRBV20-1 and TRBJ2-5; TRBD1 or TRBD2 may be the D gene (5 bases each). The source of this sequence is a man aged 18 to 29 who received the YFV17D yellow fever vaccine. The sample consisted of CD4+ T cells sorted from PBMCs, taken 5 days after the yellow fever booster vaccination. The CDR3 is CSAPGAREETQYF. DNA for the CDR3: TGCAGTGCCCCCGGGGCCAGGGAAGAGACCCAGTACTTC.